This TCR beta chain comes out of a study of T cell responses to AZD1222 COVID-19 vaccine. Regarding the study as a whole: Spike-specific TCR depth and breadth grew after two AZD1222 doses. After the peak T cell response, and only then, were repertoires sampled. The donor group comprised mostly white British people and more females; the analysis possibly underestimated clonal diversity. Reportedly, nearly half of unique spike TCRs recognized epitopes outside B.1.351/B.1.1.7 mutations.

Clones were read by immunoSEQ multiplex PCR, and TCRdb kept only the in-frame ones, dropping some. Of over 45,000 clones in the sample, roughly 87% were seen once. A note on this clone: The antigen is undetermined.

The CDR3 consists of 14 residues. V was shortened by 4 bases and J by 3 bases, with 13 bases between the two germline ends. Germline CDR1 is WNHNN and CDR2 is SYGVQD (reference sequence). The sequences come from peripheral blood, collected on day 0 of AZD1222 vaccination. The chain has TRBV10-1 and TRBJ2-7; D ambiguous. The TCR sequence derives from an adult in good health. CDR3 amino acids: CASSAKRALYEQYF. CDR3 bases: TGCGCCAGCAGTGCGAAAAGGGCCCTCTACGAGCAGTACTTC.